Listed below are T cell receptor beta chains from one sample, sequenced in a study of blood T cell repertoires in COVID-19. The method was immunoSEQ multiplex PCR; TCRdb's version includes in-frame clones alone and lacks a portion of them. The table has some 54,000 clones, roughly four fifths seen once. The sequenced sample was peripheral blood. The receptors stem from a woman between 55 and 75 years old with acute or convalescent COVID-19. Both conserved end residues are part of each CDR3. The D gene is left open where the match is weak. Clone size is stated in some rows and not others, as once, few, many or a class when expanded.

size	V	D	J	CDR3	DNA
few	TRBV28	NA	TRBJ1-2	CASSLPPALTGYTF	TGTGCCAGCAGTTTACCCCCTGCGCTAACCGGCTACACCTTC
NA	TRBV5-1	TRBD1	TRBJ1-5	CASSPSGTGAQPQHF	TGCGCCAGCAGCCCGTCCGGGACAGGGGCTCAGCCCCAGCATTTT
NA	TRBV5-1	TRBD2	TRBJ2-3	CASVEASGNPTDTQYF	TGCGCCAGCGTGGAGGCTAGCGGAAACCCTACAGATACGCAGTATTTT
NA	TRBV6-5	TRBD1	TRBJ1-1	CATAGQGHRNTEAFF	TGTGCCACCGCCGGACAGGGGCACAGGAACACTGAAGCTTTCTTT
once	TRBV12-3/TRBV12-4	NA	TRBJ2-5	CASRSMVGETQYF	TGTGCCAGCAGGAGTATGGTCGGGGAGACCCAGTACTTC
NA	TRBV29-1	NA	TRBJ1-2	CSVAGYGYTF	TGCAGCGTTGCGGGCTATGGCTACACCTTC
NA	TRBV11-2	NA	TRBJ2-3	CASSHMERLSTDTQYF	TGTGCCAGCAGCCACATGGAAAGACTTAGCACAGATACGCAGTATTTT
once	TRBV24-1	TRBD2	TRBJ2-3	CATSDLPTSGGGQDTQYF	TGTGCCACCAGTGATTTGCCGACTAGCGGGGGGGGTCAGGATACGCAGTATTTT
few	TRBV2	TRBD1	TRBJ1-1	CASRGDRAETEAFF	TGTGCCAGCAGGGGGGACAGGGCAGAAACTGAAGCTTTCTTT
NA	TRBV5-1	NA	TRBJ2-5	CASSLAAGQGETQYF	TGCGCCAGCAGCTTGGCGGCGGGGCAGGGAGAGACCCAGTACTTC
NA	TRBV2	TRBD2	TRBJ2-3	CASSEALAGYTDTQYF	TGTGCCAGCAGTGAAGCGCTAGCGGGATACACAGATACGCAGTATTTT
once	TRBV5-1	NA	TRBJ2-2	CASSPPGLAGELFF	TGCGCCAGCAGCCCTCCGGGGTTGGCCGGGGAGCTGTTTTTT
NA	TRBV7-8	NA	TRBJ1-3	CASSFYGNTIYF	TGTGCCAGCAGCTTCTACGGGAACACCATATATTTT
NA	TRBV4-1	NA	TRBJ1-2	CASSQEMSSRGYTF	TGCGCCAGCAGCCAAGAGATGTCGTCCCGGGGCTACACCTTC
NA	TRBV6-5	TRBD1	TRBJ1-2	CASRPGQNYGYTF	TGTGCCAGCAGGCCGGGACAGAACTATGGCTACACCTTC
NA	TRBV6-5	NA	TRBJ2-5	CASSYGTGETQYF	TGTGCCAGCAGTTACGGGACTGGGGAGACCCAGTACTTC
NA	TRBV6-2/TRBV6-3	TRBD1	TRBJ2-4	CASSSAPGTGSLNIQYF	TGTGCCAGCAGTTCCGCCCCCGGGACAGGCAGCTTAAACATTCAGTACTTC
NA	TRBV19	TRBD1	TRBJ1-5	CASSTQDRVGRRVNQPQHF	TGTGCCAGTAGTACTCAAGACAGGGTAGGTAGGAGGGTGAATCAGCCCCAGCATTTT
NA	TRBV3-1/TRBV3-2	NA	TRBJ2-1	CASSLFNEQFF	TGTGCCAGCAGTCTCTTCAATGAGCAGTTCTTC
NA	TRBV3-1/TRBV3-2	NA	TRBJ2-3	CASSPGWLGTDTQYF	TGTGCCAGCAGCCCAGGGTGGTTGGGCACAGATACGCAGTATTTT
NA	TRBV9	NA	TRBJ1-6	CASSVAGGHNSPLHF	TGTGCCAGCAGCGTAGCGGGGGGCCATAATTCACCCCTCCACTTT
NA	TRBV6-5	NA	TRBJ2-4	CASSAIAKNIQYF	TGTGCCAGCAGCGCGATAGCCAAAAACATTCAGTACTTC
NA	TRBV4-2	NA	TRBJ2-6	CASSQVGASGANVLTF	TGTGCCAGCAGCCAAGTAGGAGCCTCTGGGGCCAACGTCCTGACTTTC
NA	TRBV4-2	NA	TRBJ1-3	CASSQDLGAGISGNTIYF	TGTGCCAGCAGCCAAGATTTAGGGGCAGGGATCTCTGGAAACACCATATATTTT
once	TRBV12-2	NA	TRBJ2-6	CASRLAREGSFPSGANVLTF	TGTGCAAGTCGCTTAGCGCGAGAGGGCAGTTTCCCATCTGGGGCCAACGTCCTGACTTTC
NA	TRBV3-1/TRBV3-2	NA	TRBJ1-2	CASSLWRGGRGQGYTF	TGTGCCAGCAGCCTATGGCGGGGGGGCAGGGGCCAGGGCTACACCTTC
few	TRBV14	NA	TRBJ2-7	CASRPNDGSAYEQYF	TGTGCCAGCAGGCCAAATGACGGGTCGGCCTACGAGCAGTACTTC
NA	TRBV19	NA	TRBJ1-5	CASTGKQSNQPQHF	TGTGCCAGCACAGGGAAACAAAGCAATCAGCCCCAGCATTTT